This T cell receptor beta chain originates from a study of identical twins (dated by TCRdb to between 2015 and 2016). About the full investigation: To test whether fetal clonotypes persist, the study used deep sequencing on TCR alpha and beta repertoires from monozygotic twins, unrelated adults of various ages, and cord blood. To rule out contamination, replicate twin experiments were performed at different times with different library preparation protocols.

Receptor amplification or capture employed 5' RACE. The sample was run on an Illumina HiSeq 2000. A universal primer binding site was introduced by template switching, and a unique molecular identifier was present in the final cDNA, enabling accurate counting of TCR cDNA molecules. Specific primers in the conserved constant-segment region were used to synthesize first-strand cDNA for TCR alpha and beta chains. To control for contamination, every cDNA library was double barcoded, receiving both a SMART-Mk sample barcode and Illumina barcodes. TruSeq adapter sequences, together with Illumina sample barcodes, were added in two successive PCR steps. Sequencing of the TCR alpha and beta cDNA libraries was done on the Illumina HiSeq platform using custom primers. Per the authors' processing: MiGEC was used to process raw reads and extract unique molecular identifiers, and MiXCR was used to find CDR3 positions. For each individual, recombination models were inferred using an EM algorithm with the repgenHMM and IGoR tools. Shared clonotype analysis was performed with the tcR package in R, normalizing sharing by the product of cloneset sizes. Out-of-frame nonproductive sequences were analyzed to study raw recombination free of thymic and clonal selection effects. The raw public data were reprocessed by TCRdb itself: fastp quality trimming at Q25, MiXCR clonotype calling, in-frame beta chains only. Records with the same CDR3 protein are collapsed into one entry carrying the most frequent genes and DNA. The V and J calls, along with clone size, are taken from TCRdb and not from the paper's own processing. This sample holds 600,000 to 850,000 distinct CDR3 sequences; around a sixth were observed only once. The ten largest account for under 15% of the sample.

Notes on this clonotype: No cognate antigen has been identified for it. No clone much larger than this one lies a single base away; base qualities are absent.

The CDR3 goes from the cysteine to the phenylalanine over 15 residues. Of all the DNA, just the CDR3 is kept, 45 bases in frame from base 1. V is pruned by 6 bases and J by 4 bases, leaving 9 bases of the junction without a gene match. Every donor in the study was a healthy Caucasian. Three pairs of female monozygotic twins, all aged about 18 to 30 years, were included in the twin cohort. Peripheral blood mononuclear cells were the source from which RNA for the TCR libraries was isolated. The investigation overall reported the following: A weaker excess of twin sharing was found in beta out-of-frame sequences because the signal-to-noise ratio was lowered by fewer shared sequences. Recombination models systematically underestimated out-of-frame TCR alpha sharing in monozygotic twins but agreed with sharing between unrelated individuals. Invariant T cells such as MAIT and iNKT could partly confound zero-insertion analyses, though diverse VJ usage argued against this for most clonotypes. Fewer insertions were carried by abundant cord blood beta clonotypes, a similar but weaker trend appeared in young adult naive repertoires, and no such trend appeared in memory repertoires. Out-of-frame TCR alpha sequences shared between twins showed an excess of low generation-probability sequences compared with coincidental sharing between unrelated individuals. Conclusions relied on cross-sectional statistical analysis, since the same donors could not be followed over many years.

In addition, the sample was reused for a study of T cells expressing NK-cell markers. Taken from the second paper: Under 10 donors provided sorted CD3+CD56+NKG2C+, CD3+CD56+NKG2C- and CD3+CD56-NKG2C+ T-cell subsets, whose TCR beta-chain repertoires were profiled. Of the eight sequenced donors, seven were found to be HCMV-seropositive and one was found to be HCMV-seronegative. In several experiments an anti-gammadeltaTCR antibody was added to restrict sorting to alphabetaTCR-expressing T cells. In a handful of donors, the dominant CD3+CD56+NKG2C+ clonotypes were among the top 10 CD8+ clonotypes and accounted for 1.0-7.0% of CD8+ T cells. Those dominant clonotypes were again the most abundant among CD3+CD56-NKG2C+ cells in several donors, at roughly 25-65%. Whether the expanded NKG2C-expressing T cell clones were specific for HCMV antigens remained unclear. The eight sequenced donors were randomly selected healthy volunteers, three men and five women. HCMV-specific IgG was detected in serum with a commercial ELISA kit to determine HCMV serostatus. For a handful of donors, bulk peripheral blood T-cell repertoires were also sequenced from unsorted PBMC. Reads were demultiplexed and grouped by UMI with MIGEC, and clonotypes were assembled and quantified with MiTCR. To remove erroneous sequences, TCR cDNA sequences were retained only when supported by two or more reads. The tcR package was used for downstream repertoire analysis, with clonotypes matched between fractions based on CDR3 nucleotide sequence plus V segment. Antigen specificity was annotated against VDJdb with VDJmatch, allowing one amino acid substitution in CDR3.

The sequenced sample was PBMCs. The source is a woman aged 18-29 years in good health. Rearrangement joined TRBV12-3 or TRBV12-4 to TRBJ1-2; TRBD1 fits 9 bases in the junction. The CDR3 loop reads CASRSTGQGTYGYTF. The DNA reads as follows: TGTGCCAGCAGATCAACGGGACAGGGAACCTATGGCTACACCTTC.